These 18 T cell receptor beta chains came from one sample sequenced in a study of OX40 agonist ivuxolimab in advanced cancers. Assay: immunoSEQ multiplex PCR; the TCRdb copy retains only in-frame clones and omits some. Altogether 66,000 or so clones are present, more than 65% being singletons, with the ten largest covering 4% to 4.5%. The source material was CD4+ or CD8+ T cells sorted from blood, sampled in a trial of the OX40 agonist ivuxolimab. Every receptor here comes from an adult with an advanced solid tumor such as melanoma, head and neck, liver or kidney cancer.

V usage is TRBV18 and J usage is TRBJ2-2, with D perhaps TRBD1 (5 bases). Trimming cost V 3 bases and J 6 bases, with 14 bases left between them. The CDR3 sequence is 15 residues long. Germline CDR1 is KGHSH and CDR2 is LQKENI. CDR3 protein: CASSPRQGMAGELFF. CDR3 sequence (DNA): TGTGCCAGCTCACCGAGGCAGGGTATGGCCGGGGAGCTGTTTTTT.

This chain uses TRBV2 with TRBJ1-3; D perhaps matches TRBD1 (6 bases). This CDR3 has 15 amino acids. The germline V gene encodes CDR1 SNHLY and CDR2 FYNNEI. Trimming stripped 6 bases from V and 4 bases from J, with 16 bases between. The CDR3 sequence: CASRGAGAVGNTIYF. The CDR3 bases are TGTGCCAGCAGGGGTGCAGGGGCGGTCGGAAACACCATATATTTT.

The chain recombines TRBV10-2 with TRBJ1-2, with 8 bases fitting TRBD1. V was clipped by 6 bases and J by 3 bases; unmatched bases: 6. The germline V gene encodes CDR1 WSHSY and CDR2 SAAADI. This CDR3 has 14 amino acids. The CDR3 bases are TGCGCCAGCAGGACCACAGGGGGTGACTATGGCTACACCTTC. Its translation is CASRTTGGDYGYTF.

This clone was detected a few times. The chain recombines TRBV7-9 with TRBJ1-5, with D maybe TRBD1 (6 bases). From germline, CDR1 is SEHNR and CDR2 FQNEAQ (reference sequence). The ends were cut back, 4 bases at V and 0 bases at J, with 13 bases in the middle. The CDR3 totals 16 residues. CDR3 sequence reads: CASSSTQGYSNQPQHF. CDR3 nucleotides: TGTGCCAGCAGCTCCACTCAGGGGTATAGCAATCAGCCCCAGCATTTT. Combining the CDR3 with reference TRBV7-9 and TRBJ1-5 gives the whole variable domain DTGVSQNPRHKITKRGQNVTFRCDPISEHNRLYWYRQTLGQGPEFLTYFQNEAQLEKSRLLSDRFSAERPKGSFSTLEIQRTEQGDSAMYLCASSSTQGYSNQPQHFGDGTRLSIL.

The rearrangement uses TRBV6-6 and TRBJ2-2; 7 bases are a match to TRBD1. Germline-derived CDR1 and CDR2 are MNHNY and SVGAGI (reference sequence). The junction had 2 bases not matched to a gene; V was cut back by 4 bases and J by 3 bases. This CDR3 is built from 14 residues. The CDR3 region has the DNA TGTGCCAGCAGTTCCGGGACAGACACCGGGGAGCTGTTTTTT. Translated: CASSSGTDTGELFF.

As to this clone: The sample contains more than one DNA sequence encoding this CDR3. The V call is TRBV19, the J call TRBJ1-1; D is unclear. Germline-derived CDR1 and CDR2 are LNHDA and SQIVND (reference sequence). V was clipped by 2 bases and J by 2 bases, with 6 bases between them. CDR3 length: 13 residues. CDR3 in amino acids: CASSIQVNTEAFF. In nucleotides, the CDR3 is TGTGCCAGTAGTATACAGGTAAACACTGAAGCTTTCTTT.

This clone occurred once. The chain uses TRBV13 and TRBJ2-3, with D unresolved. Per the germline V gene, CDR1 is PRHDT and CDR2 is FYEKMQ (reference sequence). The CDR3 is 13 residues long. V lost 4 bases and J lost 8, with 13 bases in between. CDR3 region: CASSSPMASTQYF. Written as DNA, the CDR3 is TGTGCCAGCAGCTCCCCTATGGCGAGTACGCAGTATTTT.

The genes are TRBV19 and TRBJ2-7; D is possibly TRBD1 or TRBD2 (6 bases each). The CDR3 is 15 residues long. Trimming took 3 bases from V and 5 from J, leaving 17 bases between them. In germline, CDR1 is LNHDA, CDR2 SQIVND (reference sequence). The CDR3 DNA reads TGTGCCAGTAGTATGAGCATGGGGGGCTCAAACGAGCAGTACTTC. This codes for CASSMSMGGSNEQYF.

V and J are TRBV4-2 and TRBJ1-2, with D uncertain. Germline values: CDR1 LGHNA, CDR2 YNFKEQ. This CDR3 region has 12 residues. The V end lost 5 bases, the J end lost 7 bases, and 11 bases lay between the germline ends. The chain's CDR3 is CASSAPIGGYTF. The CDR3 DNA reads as TGTGCCAGCAGCGCCCCAATAGGTGGCTACACCTTC.

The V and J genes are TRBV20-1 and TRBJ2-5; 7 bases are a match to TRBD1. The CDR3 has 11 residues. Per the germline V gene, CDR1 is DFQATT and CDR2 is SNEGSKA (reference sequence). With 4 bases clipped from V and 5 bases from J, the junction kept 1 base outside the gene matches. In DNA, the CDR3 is TGCAGTGCTACGGACAGGGAGACCCAGTACTTC. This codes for CSATDRETQYF.

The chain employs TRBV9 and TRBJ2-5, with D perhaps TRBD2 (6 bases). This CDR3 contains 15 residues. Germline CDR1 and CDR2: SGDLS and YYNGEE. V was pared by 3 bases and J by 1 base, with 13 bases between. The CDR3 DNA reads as TGTGCCAGCAGCGGCGGGACCTTAGGCCAAGAGACCCAGTACTTC. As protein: CASSGGTLGQETQYF.

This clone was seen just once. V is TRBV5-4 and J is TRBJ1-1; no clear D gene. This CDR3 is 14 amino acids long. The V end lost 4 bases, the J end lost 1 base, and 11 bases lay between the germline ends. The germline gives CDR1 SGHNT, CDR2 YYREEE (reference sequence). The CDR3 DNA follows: TGTGCCAGCAGCCCCCCATTTGGGAACACTGAAGCTTTCTTT. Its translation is CASSPPFGNTEAFF.

The CDR3 region has the DNA TGTGCCAGCAGCTTAACGGGAAGGTCGGGCAGGGGGCCCTTTAATGGGGCCAACGTCCTGACTTTC. This sequence encodes CASSLTGRSGRGPFNGANVLTF. This chain uses TRBV7-3 with TRBJ2-6; 8 nucleotides agree with TRBD1. Germline trimming cut 0 bases from V and 3 bases from J; bases unmatched to any gene: 19. This CDR3 is built from 22 residues. Germline values: CDR1 SGHTA, CDR2 FQGTGA.

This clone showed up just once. In DNA, the CDR3 is TGTGCCAGCAGCCAAGCTGTGGGTGGGGCTTTCGGAAACACCATATATTTT. This encodes CASSQAVGGAFGNTIYF. V and J are TRBV4-2 and TRBJ1-3; D perhaps matches TRBD1 (5 bases). This CDR3 is built from 17 residues. V lost 1 base to trimming and J lost 4 bases, with 17 bases between them. The V gene's germline CDR1 is LGHNA and CDR2 YNFKEQ.

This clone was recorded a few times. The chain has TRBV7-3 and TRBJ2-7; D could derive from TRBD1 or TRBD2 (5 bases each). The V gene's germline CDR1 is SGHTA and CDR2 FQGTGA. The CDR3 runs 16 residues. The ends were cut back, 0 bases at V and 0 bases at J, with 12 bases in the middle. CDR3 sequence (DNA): TGTGCCAGCAGCTTAACAGGGACCGACTCCTCCTACGAGCAGTACTTC. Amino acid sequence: CASSLTGTDSSYEQYF.

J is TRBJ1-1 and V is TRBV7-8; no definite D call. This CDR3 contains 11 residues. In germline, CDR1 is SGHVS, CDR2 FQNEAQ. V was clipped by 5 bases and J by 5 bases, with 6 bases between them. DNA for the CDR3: TGTGCCAGCAGCCCTCGGACTGAAGCTTTCTTT. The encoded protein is CASSPRTEAFF.

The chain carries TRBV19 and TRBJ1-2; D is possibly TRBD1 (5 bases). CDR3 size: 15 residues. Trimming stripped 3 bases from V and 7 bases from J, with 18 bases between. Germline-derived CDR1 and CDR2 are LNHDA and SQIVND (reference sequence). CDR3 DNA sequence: TGTGCCAGTAGTATTCTTGGGGGGTCGGGTGCTGGCTACACCTTC. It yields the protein CASSILGGSGAGYTF. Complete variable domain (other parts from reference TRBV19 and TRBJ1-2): DGGITQSPKYLFRKEGQNVTLSCEQNLNHDAMYWYRQDPGQGLRLIYYSQIVNDFQKGDIAEGYSVSREKKESFPLTVTSAQKNPTAFYLCASSILGGSGAGYTFGSGTRLTVV.

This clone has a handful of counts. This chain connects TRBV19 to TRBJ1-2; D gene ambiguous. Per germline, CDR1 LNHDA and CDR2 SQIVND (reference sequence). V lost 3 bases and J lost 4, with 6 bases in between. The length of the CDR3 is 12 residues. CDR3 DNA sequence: TGTGCCAGTAGTATTTCAGTCTATGGCTACACCTTC. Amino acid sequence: CASSISVYGYTF.